Ten or more counts support the clone carrying this T cell receptor (beta chain). Antigen unknown. Using its own MiXCR run on the 5' RACE reads, TCRdb lists one record per CDR3 protein. The sample lists 1.5 million to 2 million distinct CDR3 sequences; under 35% were seen once. After removal of 6 bases from V and 6 bases from J, the junction contained 5 bases not matched to a gene. CDR1 and CDR2 (germline): SQVTM, ANQGSEA. This CDR3 is 13 amino acids long. The sample comes from a study of identical twins. Overall study results and limits: Insertions were fewer in abundant cord blood beta clonotypes, whereas memory repertoires showed none of this pattern.

This chain uses TRBV29-1 with TRBJ2-1; 10 bases align to TRBD2. The specimen was cord blood. The clonotype comes from a newborn girl in good health. As DNA, the CDR3 is TGCAGCGTAAGCGGGGGGGGTCGCAATGAGCAGTTCTTC. Translating gives CSVSGGGRNEQFF.